One T cell receptor (beta chain) is described in this entry. V was shortened by 6 bases and J by 7 bases, with 31 bases between the two germline ends. Germline assignment: CDR1 MNHEY and CDR2 SMNVEV (reference sequence). This CDR3 comprises 19 residues. The entry originates in a study of T cells in localized non-small cell lung cancer. TCRdb's table, derived via immunoSEQ multiplex PCR, lists solely in-frame clones and lacks some. The sample carries 86,000 or so clones, roughly 86% recorded once. The chain uses TRBV27 and TRBJ1-5; D might be TRBD1 (6 bases). The sequences come from peripheral blood, collected before any cancer treatment. The receptor was derived from a man aged 35-75 years with stage I lung adenocarcinoma. The CDR3 sequence is CASRPKSLARGQGDQPQHF. The CDR3 region has the DNA TGTGCCAGCAGGCCGAAATCCCTGGCGCGGGGGCAGGGAGACCAGCCCCAGCATTTT.